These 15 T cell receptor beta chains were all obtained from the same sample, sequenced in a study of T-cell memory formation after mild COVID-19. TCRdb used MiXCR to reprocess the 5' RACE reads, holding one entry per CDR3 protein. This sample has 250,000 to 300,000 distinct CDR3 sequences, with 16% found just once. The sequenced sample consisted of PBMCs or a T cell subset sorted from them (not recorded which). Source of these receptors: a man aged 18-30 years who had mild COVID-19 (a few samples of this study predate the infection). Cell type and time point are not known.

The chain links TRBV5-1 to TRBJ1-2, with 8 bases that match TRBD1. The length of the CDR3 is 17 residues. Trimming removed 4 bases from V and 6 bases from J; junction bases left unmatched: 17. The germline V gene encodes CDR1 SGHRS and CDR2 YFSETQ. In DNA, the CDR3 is TGCGCCAGCAGCAAGATACCAGGGGGCGAGGAGCTAGATGGCTACACCTTC. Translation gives CASSKIPGGEELDGYTF.

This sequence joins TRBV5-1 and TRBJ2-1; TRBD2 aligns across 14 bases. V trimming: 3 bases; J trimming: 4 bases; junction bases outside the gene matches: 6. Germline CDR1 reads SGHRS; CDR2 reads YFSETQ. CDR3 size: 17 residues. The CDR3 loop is CASSSGLAGGLYNEQFF. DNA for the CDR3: TGCGCCAGCAGCTCCGGACTAGCGGGGGGATTGTACAATGAGCAGTTCTTC.

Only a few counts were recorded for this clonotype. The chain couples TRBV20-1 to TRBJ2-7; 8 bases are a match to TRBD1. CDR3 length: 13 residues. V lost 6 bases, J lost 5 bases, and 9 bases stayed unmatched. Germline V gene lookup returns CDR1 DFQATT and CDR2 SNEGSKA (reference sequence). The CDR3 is CSAPGQGGNEQYF. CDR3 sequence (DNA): TGCAGTGCCCCAGGACAGGGTGGCAACGAGCAGTACTTC.

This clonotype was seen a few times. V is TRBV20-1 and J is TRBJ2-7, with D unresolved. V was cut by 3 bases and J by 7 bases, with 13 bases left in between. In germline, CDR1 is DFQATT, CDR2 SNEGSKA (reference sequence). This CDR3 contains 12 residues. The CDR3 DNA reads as TGCAGTGCTAGTAGGAACGGTCAAGAGCAGTACTTC. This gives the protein CSASRNGQEQYF.

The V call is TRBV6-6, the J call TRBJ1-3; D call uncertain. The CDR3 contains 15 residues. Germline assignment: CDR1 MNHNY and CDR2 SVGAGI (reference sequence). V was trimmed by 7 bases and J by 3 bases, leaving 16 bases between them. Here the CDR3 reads CASTLPGHYGNTIYF. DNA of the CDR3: TGTGCCAGCACCCTCCCGGGTCATTATGGAAACACCATATATTTT.

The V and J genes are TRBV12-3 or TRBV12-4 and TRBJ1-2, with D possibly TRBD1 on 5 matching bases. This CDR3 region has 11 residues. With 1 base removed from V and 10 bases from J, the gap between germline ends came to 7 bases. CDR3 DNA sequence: TGTGCCAGCAGTTTAGGAGGGGACTACACCTTC. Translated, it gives CASSLGGDYTF.

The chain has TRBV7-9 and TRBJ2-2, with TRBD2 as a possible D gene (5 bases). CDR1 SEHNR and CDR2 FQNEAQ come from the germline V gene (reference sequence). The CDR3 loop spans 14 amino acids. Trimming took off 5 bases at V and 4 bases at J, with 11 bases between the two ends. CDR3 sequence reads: CASSPTSPTGELFF. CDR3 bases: TGTGCCAGCAGCCCTACTAGTCCCACCGGGGAGCTGTTTTTT.

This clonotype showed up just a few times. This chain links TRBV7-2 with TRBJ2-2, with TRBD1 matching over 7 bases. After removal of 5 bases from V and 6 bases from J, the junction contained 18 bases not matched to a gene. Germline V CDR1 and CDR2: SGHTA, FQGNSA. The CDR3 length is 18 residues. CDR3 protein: CASSNKGAWIGAAGELFF. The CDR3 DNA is TGTGCCAGCAGCAATAAGGGGGCGTGGATAGGGGCGGCCGGGGAGCTGTTTTTT.

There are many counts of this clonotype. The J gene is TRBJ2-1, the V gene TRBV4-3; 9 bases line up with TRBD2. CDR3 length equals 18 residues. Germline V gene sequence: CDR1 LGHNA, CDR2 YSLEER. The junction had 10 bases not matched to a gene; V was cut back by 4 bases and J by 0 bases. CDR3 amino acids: CASSRLAGRTGSYNEQFF. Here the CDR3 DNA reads TGCGCCAGCAGCCGCCTAGCGGGGAGAACGGGCTCCTACAATGAGCAGTTCTTC.

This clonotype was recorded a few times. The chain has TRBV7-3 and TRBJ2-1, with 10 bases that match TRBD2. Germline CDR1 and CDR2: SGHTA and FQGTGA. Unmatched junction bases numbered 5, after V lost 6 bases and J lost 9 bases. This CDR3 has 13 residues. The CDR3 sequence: CASRSGGVGEQFF. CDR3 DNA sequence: TGTGCCAGCAGGAGCGGGGGGGTAGGTGAGCAGTTCTTC.

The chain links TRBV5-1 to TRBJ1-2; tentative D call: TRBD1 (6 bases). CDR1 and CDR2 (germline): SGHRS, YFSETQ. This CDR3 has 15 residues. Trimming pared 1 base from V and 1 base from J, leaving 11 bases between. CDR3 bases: TGCGCCAGCAGCTTGTCGGGCAGGGGTAACTATGGCTACACCTTC. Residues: CASSLSGRGNYGYTF.

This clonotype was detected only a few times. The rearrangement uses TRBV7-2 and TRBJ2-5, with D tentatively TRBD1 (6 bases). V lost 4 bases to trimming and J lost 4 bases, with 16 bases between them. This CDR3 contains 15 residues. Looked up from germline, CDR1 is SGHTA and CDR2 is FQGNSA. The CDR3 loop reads CASSSMGARGETQYF. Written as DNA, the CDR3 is TGTGCCAGCAGCTCTATGGGGGCCCGGGGAGAGACCCAGTACTTC. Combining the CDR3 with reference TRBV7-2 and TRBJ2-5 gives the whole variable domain GAGVSQSPSNKVTEKGKDVELRCDPISGHTALYWYRQSLGQGLEFLIYFQGNSAPDKSGLPSDRFSAERTGGSVSTLTIQRTQQEDSAVYLCASSSMGARGETQYFGPGTRLLVL.

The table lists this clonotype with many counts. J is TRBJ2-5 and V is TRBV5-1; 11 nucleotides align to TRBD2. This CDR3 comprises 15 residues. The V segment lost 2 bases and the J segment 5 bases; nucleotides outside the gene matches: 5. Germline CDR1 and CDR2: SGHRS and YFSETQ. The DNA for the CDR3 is TGCGCCAGCAGCTTCGGTAGCGGGGGGGCCGAGACCCAGTACTTC. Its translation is CASSFGSGGAETQYF. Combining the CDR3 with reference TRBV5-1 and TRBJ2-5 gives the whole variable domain KAGVTQTPRYLIKTRGQQVTLSCSPISGHRSVSWYQQTPGQGLQFLFEYFSETQRNKGNFPGRFSGRQFSNSRSEMNVSTLELGDSALYLCASSFGSGGAETQYFGPGTRLLVL.

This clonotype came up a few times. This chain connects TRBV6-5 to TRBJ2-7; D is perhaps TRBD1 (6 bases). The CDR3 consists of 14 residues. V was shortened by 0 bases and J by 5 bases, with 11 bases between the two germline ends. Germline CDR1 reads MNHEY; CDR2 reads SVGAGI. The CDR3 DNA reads TGTGCCAGCAGTTACTCACAGGGCTCTGACGAGCAGTACGTC. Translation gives CASSYSQGSDEQYV.

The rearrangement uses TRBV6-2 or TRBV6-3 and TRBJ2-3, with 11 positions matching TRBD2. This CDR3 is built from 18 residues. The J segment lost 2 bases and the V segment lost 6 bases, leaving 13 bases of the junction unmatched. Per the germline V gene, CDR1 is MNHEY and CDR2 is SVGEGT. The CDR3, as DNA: TGTGCCAGCAGAGGACCTAGCGGGGGGCCTTACTACACAGATACGCAGTATTTT. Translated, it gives CASRGPSGGPYYTDTQYF.